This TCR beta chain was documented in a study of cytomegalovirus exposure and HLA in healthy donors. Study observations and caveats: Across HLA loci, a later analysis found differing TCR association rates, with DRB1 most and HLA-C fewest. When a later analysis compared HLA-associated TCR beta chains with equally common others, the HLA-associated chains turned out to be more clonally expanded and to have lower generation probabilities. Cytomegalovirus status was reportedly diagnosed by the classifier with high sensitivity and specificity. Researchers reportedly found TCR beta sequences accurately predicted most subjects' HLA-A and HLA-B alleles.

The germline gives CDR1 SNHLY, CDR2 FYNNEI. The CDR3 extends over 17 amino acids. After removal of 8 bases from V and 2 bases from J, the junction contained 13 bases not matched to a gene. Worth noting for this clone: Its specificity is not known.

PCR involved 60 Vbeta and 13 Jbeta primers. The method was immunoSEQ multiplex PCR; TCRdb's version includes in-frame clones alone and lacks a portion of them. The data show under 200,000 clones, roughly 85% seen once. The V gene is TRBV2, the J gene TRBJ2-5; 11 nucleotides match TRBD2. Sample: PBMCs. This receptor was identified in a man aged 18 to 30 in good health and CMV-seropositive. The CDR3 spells CASAWRASGGTQETQYF. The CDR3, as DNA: TGTGCCAGCGCCTGGAGGGCTAGCGGGGGGACACAAGAGACCCAGTACTTC.